A single TCR beta chain is shown here with its context. Its antigen remains unidentified. Base qualities are missing; no much larger clone stands one base away. Measured from the cysteine to the phenylalanine, the CDR3 is 14 residues long. The CDR3 DNA has 42 bases and is translated from base 1. V is clipped by 2 bases and J by 3 bases, and the sequence between their germline boundaries is 10 bases long. From the germline V gene, CDR1 is MNHEY and CDR2 is SVGAGI. This sample is part of a study of shared clonotypes between healthy human individuals (dated by TCRdb to 2018 to 2021). Regarding the research as a whole: The cohort comprised a couple of women and a few men aged 18 to 49 years. For each donor, CD4 naive and CD4 memory were each given three plates, CD8 naive was given two plates, and CD8 memory was given one plate. To estimate repertoire size and how much clonotypes are shared between individuals, the study performed deep sequencing of blood TCR repertoires from 4 to 6 healthy adults. To increase sequencing depth and limit assay-specific biases, different laboratories used diverse techniques to prepare libraries and sequence TCR repertoires. Each donor's leukapheresis produced roughly between roughly 0.85 and 9.5 billion PBMCs.

For the CD8 naive samples, CD45RO-negative cells were positively selected for CCR7, yielding a CD45RA+CCR7+ population from which TemRA cells were excluded. The donors were healthy, HIV-negative adults who had no recently reported acute infections or vaccinations. Every donor was a Caucasian adult living in Nashville, Tennessee, USA. Blood was collected by leukapheresis, and PBMCs were isolated by Ficoll-Histopaque density gradient centrifugation and then cryopreserved in liquid nitrogen vapor phase. Analytical flow cytometry was used to check the purity and quantity of each magnetically sorted T cell population. Genomic DNA was isolated from every sorted fraction and measured by UV absorbance on a Nanodrop 2000c. TCR CDR3 regions were amplified from genomic DNA by multiplex PCR using the deep immunoSEQ assay. Extracted genomic DNA from each cell subset was distributed evenly across all wells of several immunoSEQ 96-well plates, and each plate was treated as a replicate. For sorted subsets, about 220 ng of genomic DNA, equivalent to 25,000 to 35,000 T cell genomes, went into each replicate PCR. Purified libraries were measured with a Qubit 3.0 fluorometer, size-checked on a Bioanalyzer 2100, and measured again with the KAPA Library Quantification kit. A separate single-read 150-cycle Illumina NextSeq 550 flow cell was used to sequence each immunoSEQ 96-well plate. As for the authors' bioinformatics: Because the immunoSEQ output held only junctional sequences and lacked quality scores, the filtering could not match the filtering applied to full-length reads. Sequences were annotated with PyIR, a Python wrapper for IgBLAST v1.9, using IMGT germline references to assign V/J genes and CDR3. Reads with weak V/J assignments (E-value above 1e-6), missing CDR3, stop codons, out-of-frame junctions, or ambiguous translated residues were removed. V3J clonotypes were defined as sequences sharing the same inferred V gene, J gene, and CDR3 amino acid sequence. Percentage overlap between repertoires was calculated by dividing the number of shared unique clonotypes by the size of the smaller repertoire. Repertoire richness was assessed with RTK rarefaction, the Chao1 estimator, and Recon v2.1 estimates of unobserved clonotypes. For all TCRbeta clonotypes obtained by the gDNA method from four donors, generation probabilities were computed with OLGA. The immuneACCESS repertoire file appears here via TCRdb, limited to in-frame rearrangements. These files lack a portion of the clones; in checked studies, under half of the deficit traces to unresolved V genes, and the cause of the others is not known. Clonal size and the V and J genes are those of that table, whereas D and trimming came from the DNA. This sample lists around 1,900,000 clones; 80% to 95% were detected once. Clones ranked in the top ten supply approximately 1.6% of the sample.

The paper as a whole reports these results and caveats: When several donors were compared, the shared fraction of clonotypes was about 5% for naive CD4, roughly 3.4% for naive CD8, 2.3% for memory CD4, and 0.3% to 0.5% for memory CD8. The genetic and exposure-history diversity represented was limited by the small number of donors. Compared with non-shared clonotypes, clonotypes shared by all four sorted-subset donors had higher generation probabilities. Pairwise subsampling led to the expectation that sequencing depth would affect the degree of clonotype sharing among donors. Sampling was restricted to blood, and TCR repertoires in tissue are likely to differ from TCR repertoires in blood. Incomplete sequencing was indicated by rarefaction of sorted-subset datasets, despite the large sequencing depth. Larger estimated clonotype richness was generally found for naive subsets than for memory subsets.

The chain was built from TRBV6-5 and TRBJ1-2, and possibly TRBD1, on 5 matching bases. This TCR came from a man in his late teens or twenties in good health. Some clones in this sample may be carry-over from other donors' samples. The sequenced material came from naive CD8+ T cells from PBMCs. This specimen's cell subset or site label, interpreted: CD45RA+CCR7+. The bases are TGTGCCAGCAGTTACGGCGACAGAGACTATGGCTACACCTTC. The resulting protein is CASSYGDRDYGYTF.